This TCR beta chain was found in a study of cytomegalovirus exposure and HLA in healthy donors. Use of 60 Vbeta and 13 Jbeta primers characterized the PCR. Using immunoSEQ multiplex PCR, the repertoire was profiled, and TCRdb retains in-frame clones only, with some absent. The sample lists more than 200,000 clones, about three quarters seen once, with 1.5% to 2% in the top ten. Trimming shortened V by 4 bases and J by 3 bases, and 5 bases separated the two germline ends. The V gene's germline CDR1 is SGHDT and CDR2 YYEEEE. The CDR3 consists of 11 residues. This chain connects TRBV5-6 to TRBJ2-7; D gene unclear. The receptor was isolated from a man aged 18 to 29 in good health and CMV-seronegative. The sequenced material came from PBMCs. The CDR3 coding sequence is TGTGCCAGCAGCACGAGCTACGAGCAGTACTTC. Its translation: CASSTSYEQYF.